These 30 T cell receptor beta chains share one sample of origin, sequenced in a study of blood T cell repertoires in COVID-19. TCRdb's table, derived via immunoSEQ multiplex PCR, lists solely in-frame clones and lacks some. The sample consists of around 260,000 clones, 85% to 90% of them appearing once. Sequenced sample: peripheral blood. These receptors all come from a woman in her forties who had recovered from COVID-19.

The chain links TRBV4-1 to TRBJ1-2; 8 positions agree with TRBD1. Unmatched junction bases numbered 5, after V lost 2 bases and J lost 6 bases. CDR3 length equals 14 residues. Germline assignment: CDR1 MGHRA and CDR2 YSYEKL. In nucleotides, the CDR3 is TGCGCCAGCAGCCAAAGGCTGACAGGGGATGGCTACACCTTC. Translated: CASSQRLTGDGYTF.

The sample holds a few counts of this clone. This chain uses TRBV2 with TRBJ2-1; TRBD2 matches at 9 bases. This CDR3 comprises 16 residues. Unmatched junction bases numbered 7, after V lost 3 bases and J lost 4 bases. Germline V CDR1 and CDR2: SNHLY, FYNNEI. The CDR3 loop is CASSDIGLAGYNEQFF. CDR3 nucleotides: TGTGCCAGCAGTGACATAGGGCTAGCGGGGTACAATGAGCAGTTCTTC. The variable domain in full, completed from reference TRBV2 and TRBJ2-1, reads EPEVTQTPSHQVTQMGQEVILRCVPISNHLYFYWYRQILGQKVEFLVSFYNNEISEKSEIFDDQFSVERPDGSNFTLKIRSTKLEDSAMYFCASSDIGLAGYNEQFFGPGTRLTVL.

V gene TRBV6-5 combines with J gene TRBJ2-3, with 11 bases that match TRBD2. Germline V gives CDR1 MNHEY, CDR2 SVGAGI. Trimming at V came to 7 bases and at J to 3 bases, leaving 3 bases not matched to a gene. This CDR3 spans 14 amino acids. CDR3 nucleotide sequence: TGTGCCAGCAACAGACTAGCGGGGACAGATACGCAGTATTTT. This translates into CASNRLAGTDTQYF.

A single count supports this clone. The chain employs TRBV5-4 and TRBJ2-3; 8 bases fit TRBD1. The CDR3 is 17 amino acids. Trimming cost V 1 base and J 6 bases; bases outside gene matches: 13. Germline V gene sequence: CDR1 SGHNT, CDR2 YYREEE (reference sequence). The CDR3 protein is CASSLLSGGEGRDTQYF. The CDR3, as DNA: TGTGCCAGCAGCTTGTTGTCAGGGGGCGAGGGACGGGATACGCAGTATTTT.

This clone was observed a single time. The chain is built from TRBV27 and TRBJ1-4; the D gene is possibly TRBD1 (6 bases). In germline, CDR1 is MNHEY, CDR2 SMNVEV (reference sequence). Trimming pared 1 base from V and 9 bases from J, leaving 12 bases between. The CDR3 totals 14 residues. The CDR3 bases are TGTGCCAGCAGTTTATTTAGAGGGGGTCAAAAACTGTTTTTT. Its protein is CASSLFRGGQKLFF.

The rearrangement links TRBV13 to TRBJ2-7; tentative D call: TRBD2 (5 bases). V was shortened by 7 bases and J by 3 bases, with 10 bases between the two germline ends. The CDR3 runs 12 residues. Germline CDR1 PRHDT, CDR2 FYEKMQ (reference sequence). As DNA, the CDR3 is TGTGCCAGCACCCTCCGGGGCTACGAGCAGTACTTC. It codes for CASTLRGYEQYF. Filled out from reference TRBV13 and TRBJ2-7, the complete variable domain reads AAGVIQSPRHLIKEKRETATLKCYPIPRHDTVYWYQQGPGQDPQFLISFYEKMQSDKGSIPDRFSAQQFSDYHSELNMSSLELGDSALYFCASTLRGYEQYFGPGTRLTVT.

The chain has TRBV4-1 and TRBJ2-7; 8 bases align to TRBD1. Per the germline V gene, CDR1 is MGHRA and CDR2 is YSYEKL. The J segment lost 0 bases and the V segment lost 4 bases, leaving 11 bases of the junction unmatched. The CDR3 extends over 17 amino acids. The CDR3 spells CASSRLPRTGSSYEQYF. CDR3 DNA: TGCGCCAGCAGCCGCCTACCCAGGACAGGGAGCTCCTACGAGCAGTACTTC.

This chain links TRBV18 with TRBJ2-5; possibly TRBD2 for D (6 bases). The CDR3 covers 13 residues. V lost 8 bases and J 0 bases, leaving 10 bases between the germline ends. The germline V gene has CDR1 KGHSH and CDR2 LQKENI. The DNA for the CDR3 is TGTGCCAGCGCCGGGGGAAACCAAGAGACCCAGTACTTC. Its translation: CASAGGNQETQYF. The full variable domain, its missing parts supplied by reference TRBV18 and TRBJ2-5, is NAGVMQNPRHLVRRRGQEARLRCSPMKGHSHVYWYRQLPEEGLKFMVYLQKENIIDESGMPKERFSAEFPKEGPSILRIQQVVRGDSAAYFCASAGGNQETQYFGPGTRLLVL.

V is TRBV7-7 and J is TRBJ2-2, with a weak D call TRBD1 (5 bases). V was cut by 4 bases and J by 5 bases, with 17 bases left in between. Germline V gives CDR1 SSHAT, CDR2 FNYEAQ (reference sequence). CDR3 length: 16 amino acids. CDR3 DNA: TGTGCCAGCAGCTCCTCCTGGGGCAGGGAAACCGGGGAGCTGTTTTTT. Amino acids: CASSSSWGRETGELFF. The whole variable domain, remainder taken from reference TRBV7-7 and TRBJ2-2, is GAGVSQSPRYKVTKRGQDVTLRCDPISSHATLYWYQQALGQGPEFLTYFNYEAQPDKSGLPSDRFSAERPEGSISTLTIQRTEQRDSAMYRCASSSSWGRETGELFFGEGSRLTVL.

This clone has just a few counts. The CDR3 region is CASSPAGTSGGRYEQYF. The DNA for the CDR3 is TGCGCCAGCAGTCCCGCGGGGACTAGCGGGGGGCGCTACGAGCAGTACTTC. The rearrangement joins TRBV4-1 to TRBJ2-7; 15 nucleotides agree with TRBD2. V shed 6 bases, J shed 3 bases, and the junction held 9 bases outside the gene matches. CDR1 and CDR2 (germline): MGHRA, YSYEKL. CDR3 size: 17 residues.

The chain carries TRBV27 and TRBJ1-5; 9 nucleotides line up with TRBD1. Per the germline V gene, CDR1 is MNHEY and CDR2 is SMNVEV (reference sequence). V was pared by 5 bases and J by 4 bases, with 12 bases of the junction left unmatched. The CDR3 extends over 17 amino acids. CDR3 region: CASSPLHRQGGNQPQHF. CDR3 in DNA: TGTGCCAGCAGTCCTCTCCACCGACAGGGGGGTAATCAGCCCCAGCATTTT.

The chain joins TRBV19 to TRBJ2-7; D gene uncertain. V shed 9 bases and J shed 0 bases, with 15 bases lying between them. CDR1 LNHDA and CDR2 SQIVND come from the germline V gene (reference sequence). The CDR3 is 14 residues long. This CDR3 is CARLLRPPSYEQYF. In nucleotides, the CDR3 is TGTGCCAGACTTCTTCGTCCCCCCTCCTACGAGCAGTACTTC.

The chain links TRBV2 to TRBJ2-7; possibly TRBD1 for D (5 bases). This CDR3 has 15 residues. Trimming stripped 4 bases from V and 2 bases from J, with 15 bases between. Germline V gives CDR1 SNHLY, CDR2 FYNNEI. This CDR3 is CASSVQGSIPYEQYF. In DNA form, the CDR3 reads TGTGCCAGCAGTGTTCAGGGTTCTATTCCCTACGAGCAGTACTTC.

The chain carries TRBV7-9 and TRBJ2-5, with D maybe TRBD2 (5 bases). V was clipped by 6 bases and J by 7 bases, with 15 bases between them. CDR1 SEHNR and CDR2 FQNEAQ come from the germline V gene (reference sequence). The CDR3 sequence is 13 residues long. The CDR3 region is CASRGRGGRTQYF. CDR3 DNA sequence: TGTGCCAGCAGAGGACGGGGTGGAAGGACCCAGTACTTC.

The DNA for the CDR3 is TGTGCCAGCAGCCAAGATAGATCAGGGGGAGGTGGCTACACCTTC. Encoded protein: CASSQDRSGGGGYTF. The chain uses TRBV4-2 and TRBJ1-2; TRBD1 matches at 7 bases. Germline V lookup: CDR1 LGHNA, CDR2 YNFKEQ. Unmatched junction bases numbered 8, after V lost 0 bases and J lost 7 bases. CDR3 length: 15 amino acids.

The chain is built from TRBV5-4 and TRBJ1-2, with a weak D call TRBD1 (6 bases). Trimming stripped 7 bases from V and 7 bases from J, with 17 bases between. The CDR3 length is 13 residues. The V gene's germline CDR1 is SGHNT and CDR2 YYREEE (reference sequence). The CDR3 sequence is CASPGGRGGGYTF. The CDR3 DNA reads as TGTGCCAGCCCCGGGGGGCGCGGCGGTGGCTACACCTTC. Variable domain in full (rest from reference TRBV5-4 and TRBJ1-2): ETGVTQSPTHLIKTRGQQVTLRCSSQSGHNTVSWYQQALGQGPQFIFQYYREEENGRGNFPPRFSGLQFPNYSSELNVNALELDDSALYLCASPGGRGGGYTFGSGTRLTVV.

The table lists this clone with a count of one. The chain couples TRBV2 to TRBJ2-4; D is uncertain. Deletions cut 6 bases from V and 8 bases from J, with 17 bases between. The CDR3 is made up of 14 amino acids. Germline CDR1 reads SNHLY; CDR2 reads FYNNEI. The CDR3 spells CASRSLVTSYIQYF. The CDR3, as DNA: TGTGCCAGCAGGAGCCTCGTGACATCATACATTCAGTACTTC.

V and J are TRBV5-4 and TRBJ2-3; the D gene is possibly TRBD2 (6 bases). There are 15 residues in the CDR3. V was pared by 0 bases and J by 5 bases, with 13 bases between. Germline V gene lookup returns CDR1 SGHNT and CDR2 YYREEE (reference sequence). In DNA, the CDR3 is TGTGCCAGCAGCTTGGCGGCGGGACCTAAAGATACGCAGTATTTT. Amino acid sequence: CASSLAAGPKDTQYF.

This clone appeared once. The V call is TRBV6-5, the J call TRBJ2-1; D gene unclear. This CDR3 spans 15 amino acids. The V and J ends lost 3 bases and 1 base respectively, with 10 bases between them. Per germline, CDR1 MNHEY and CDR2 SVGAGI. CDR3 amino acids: CASSYLPNSYNEQFF. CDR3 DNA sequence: TGTGCCAGCAGTTATCTACCGAATTCCTACAATGAGCAGTTCTTC.

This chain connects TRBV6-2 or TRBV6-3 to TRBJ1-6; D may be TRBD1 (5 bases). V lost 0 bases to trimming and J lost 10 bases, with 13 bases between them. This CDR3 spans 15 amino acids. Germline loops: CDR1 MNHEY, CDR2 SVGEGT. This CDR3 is CASSYSEGKYSPLHF. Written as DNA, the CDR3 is TGTGCCAGCAGTTACTCGGAGGGGAAATACTCACCCCTCCACTTT.

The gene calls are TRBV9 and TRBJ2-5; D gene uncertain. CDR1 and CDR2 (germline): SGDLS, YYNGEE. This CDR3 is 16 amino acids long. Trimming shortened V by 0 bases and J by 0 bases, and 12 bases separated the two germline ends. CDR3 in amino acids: CASSVGAAPYQETQYF. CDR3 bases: TGTGCCAGCAGCGTAGGGGCAGCACCGTACCAAGAGACCCAGTACTTC.

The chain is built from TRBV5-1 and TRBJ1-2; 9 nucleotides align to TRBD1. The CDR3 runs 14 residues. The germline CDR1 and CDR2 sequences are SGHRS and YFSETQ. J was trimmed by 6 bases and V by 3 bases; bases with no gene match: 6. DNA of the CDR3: TGCGCCAGCAGCTCTAGGACAGGGGCAGATGGCTACACCTTC. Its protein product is CASSSRTGADGYTF.

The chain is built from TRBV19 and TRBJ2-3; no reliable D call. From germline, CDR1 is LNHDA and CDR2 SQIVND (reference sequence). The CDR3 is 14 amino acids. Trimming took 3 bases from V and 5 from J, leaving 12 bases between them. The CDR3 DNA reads TGTGCCAGTAGTATTGGCCAGTTTCTAGATACGCAGTATTTT. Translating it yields CASSIGQFLDTQYF.

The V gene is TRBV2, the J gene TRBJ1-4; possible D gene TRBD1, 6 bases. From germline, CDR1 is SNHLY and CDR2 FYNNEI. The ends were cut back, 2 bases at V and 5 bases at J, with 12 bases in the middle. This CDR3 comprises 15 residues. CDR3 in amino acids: CASSELTGFNEKLFF. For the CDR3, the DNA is TGTGCCAGCAGTGAACTAACAGGGTTCAATGAAAAACTGTTTTTT.

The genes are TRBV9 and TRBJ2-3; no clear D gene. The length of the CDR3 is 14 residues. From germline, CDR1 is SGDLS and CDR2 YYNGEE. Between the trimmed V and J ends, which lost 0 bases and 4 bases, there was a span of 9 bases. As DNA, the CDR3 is TGTGCCAGCAGCGTAGGGAGCTCTGCAGATACGCAGTATTTT. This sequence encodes CASSVGSSADTQYF.

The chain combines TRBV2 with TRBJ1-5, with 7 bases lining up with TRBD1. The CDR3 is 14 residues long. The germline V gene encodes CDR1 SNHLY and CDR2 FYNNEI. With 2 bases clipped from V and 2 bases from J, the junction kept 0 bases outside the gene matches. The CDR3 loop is CASSETGGNQPQHF. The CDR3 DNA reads TGTGCCAGCAGTGAAACAGGGGGCAATCAGCCCCAGCATTTT. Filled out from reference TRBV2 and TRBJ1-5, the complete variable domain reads EPEVTQTPSHQVTQMGQEVILRCVPISNHLYFYWYRQILGQKVEFLVSFYNNEISEKSEIFDDQFSVERPDGSNFTLKIRSTKLEDSAMYFCASSETGGNQPQHFGDGTRLSIL.

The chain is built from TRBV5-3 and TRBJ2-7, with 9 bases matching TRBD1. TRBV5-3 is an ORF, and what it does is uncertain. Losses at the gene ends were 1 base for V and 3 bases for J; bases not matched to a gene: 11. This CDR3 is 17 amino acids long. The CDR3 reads CARSLPHPRDRDYEQYF. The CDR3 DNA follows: TGTGCCAGAAGCTTGCCCCATCCGAGGGACAGGGACTACGAGCAGTACTTC.

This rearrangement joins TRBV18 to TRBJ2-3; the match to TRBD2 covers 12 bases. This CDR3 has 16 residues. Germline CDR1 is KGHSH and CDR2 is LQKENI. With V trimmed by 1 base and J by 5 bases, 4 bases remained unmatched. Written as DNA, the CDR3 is TGTGCCAGCTCACCACGACTAGCGGGGGCGGGAGATACGCAGTATTTT. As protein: CASSPRLAGAGDTQYF. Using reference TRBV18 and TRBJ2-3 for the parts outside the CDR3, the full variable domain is NAGVMQNPRHLVRRRGQEARLRCSPMKGHSHVYWYRQLPEEGLKFMVYLQKENIIDESGMPKERFSAEFPKEGPSILRIQQVVRGDSAAYFCASSPRLAGAGDTQYFGPGTRLTVL.

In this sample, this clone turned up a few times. The CDR3: CASSVVPRDGYTF. In nucleotides, the CDR3 is TGTGCCAGCAGCGTTGTCCCGAGGGATGGCTACACCTTC. The rearrangement links TRBV9 to TRBJ1-2; D gene unclear. Germline assignment: CDR1 SGDLS and CDR2 YYNGEE. The CDR3 sequence is 13 residues long. V lost 2 bases to trimming and J lost 6 bases, with 11 bases between them.

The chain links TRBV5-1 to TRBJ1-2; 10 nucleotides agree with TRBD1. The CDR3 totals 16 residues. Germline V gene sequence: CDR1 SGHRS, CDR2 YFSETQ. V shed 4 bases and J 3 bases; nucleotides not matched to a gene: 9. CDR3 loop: CASSPGTGDIYYGYTF. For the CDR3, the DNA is TGCGCCAGCAGCCCGGGGACAGGGGACATATACTATGGCTACACCTTC.